These 32 T cell receptor beta chains were sequenced from one sample in a study of OX40 agonist ivuxolimab in advanced cancers. Here immunoSEQ multiplex PCR was the method, and the copy in TCRdb shows in-frame clones only, minus some. The table lists about 90,000 clones, approximately 90% of them singletons. Sequenced here: CD4+ or CD8+ T cells sorted from blood, sampled in a trial of the OX40 agonist ivuxolimab. The receptors originated from an adult with an advanced solid tumor such as melanoma, head and neck, liver or kidney cancer.

J is TRBJ1-4 and V is TRBV5-1; D might be TRBD1 (5 bases). V was pared by 5 bases and J by 6 bases, with 14 bases between. The CDR3 is 14 residues long. Looked up from germline, CDR1 is SGHRS and CDR2 is YFSETQ. Here the CDR3 DNA reads TGCGCCAGCAGGCAGGTGGGGGTATATGAAAAACTGTTTTTT. This gives the protein CASRQVGVYEKLFF.

The V gene is TRBV2, the J gene TRBJ2-2; TRBD1 agrees at 8 bases. Germline assignment: CDR1 SNHLY and CDR2 FYNNEI. V was pared by 8 bases and J by 0 bases, with 5 bases of the junction left unmatched. The CDR3 is made up of 15 amino acids. The CDR3 nucleotides are TGTGCCAGCCGAAAGGACAGGGCGAACACCGGGGAGCTGTTTTTT. This sequence encodes CASRKDRANTGELFF.

J is TRBJ2-6 and V is TRBV18; the D call may be TRBD1 or TRBD2 (5 bases each). The V and J ends lost 4 bases and 2 bases respectively, with 15 bases between them. The length of the CDR3 is 17 residues. Germline CDR1 is KGHSH and CDR2 is LQKENI. The DNA of the CDR3 is TGTGCCAGCTCACTCGCCATCGTGGGGGCTGGGGCCAACGTCCTGACTTTC. It is translated as CASSLAIVGAGANVLTF.

This sequence joins TRBV5-4 and TRBJ2-2, with D perhaps TRBD1 (6 bases). This CDR3 is 15 amino acids long. The germline V gene has CDR1 SGHNT and CDR2 YYREEE (reference sequence). Trimming took off 4 bases at V and 3 bases at J, with 13 bases between the two ends. CDR3 region: CASSRSNRDTGELFF. CDR3 in DNA: TGTGCCAGCAGCCGTAGTAACAGGGACACCGGGGAGCTGTTTTTT.

This clone appeared once. The V gene is TRBV9, the J gene TRBJ2-7, with 7 bases identical to TRBD2. The CDR3 is made up of 14 amino acids. CDR1 is SGDLS, CDR2 YYNGEE, per germline. The J segment lost 3 bases and the V segment lost 0 bases, leaving 3 bases of the junction unmatched. The CDR3 sequence is CASSVAGGNYEQYF. The CDR3 nucleotides read TGTGCCAGCAGCGTAGCGGGGGGAAACTACGAGCAGTACTTC. Together with reference TRBV9 and TRBJ2-7, the CDR3 gives the full variable domain: DSGVTQTPKHLITATGQRVTLRCSPRSGDLSVYWYQQSLDQGLQFLIQYYNGEERAKGNILERFSAQQFPDLHSELNLSSLELGDSALYFCASSVAGGNYEQYFGPGTRLTVT.

Only one count was recorded for this clone. The rearrangement uses TRBV6-6 and TRBJ1-3; perhaps TRBD1 as D (5 bases). The ends were cut back, 6 bases at V and 0 bases at J, with 9 bases in the middle. CDR3 length equals 14 residues. Germline CDR1 and CDR2: MNHNY and SVGAGI (reference sequence). DNA of the CDR3: TGTGCCAGCAGGCGGGACCTCTCTGGAAACACCATATATTTT. Translated, it gives CASRRDLSGNTIYF.

The CDR3 region is CASSLAWRRETQYF. In DNA form, the CDR3 reads TGTGCCAGCAGCTTAGCATGGAGGAGAGAGACCCAGTACTTC. The chain has TRBV11-1 and TRBJ2-5, with D maybe TRBD2 (5 bases). Germline-derived CDR1 and CDR2 are SGHAT and FQDESV (reference sequence). The CDR3 is 14 residues long. V was shortened by 0 bases and J by 4 bases, with 9 bases between the two germline ends.

The chain carries TRBV28 and TRBJ2-7; TRBD1 matches at 8 bases. This CDR3 comprises 15 residues. Trimming at V came to 6 bases and at J to 2 bases, leaving 9 bases not matched to a gene. Germline V gives CDR1 MDHEN, CDR2 SYDVKM. CDR3 sequence: CASSPGGQGPYEQYF. The CDR3 nucleotides are TGTGCCAGCAGCCCTGGTGGACAGGGCCCCTACGAGCAGTACTTC.

The V call is TRBV19, the J call TRBJ2-2; 14 bases align to TRBD2. CDR3 length equals 19 residues. V dropped 6 bases and J dropped 3; count of bases not matched to a gene: 12. The germline V gene has CDR1 LNHDA and CDR2 SQIVND (reference sequence). CDR3 bases: TGTGCCAGTAGAACCGGGACTAGCGGGAGTCAGTACCACACCGGGGAGCTGTTTTTT. Encoded protein: CASRTGTSGSQYHTGELFF.

The chain joins TRBV5-1 to TRBJ2-1, with D perhaps given as TRBD1 or TRBD2 (5 bases each). The CDR3 is made up of 15 amino acids. Deletions cut 2 bases from V and 3 bases from J, with 12 bases between. Per the germline V gene, CDR1 is SGHRS and CDR2 is YFSETQ. CDR3 loop: CASSFRDANYNEQFF. For the CDR3, the DNA is TGCGCCAGCAGCTTCCGGGACGCCAACTACAATGAGCAGTTCTTC.

This sequence joins TRBV4-3 and TRBJ2-2, with 11 bases matching TRBD1. Trimming removed 0 bases from V and 4 bases from J; junction bases left unmatched: 4. The germline gives CDR1 LGHNA, CDR2 YSLEER. The CDR3 runs 17 residues. The DNA of the CDR3 is TGCGCCAGCAGCCAAGAGGCGGGACAGGGGGTCACCGGGGAGCTGTTTTTT. Residues: CASSQEAGQGVTGELFF.

The V gene is TRBV21-1, the J gene TRBJ2-7; the table names TRBD1, a call not compared with the DNA. TRBV21-1 is marked as a pseudogene. This CDR3 has 16 amino acids. CDR3 nucleotide sequence: TGTGCCAGCAGCATGGGGGACAGGGGGAGGTACTACGAGCAGTACTTC. Translated: CASSMGDRGRYYEQYF.

This chain links TRBV6-6 with TRBJ1-5, with D unclear. Per germline, CDR1 MNHNY and CDR2 SVGAGI (reference sequence). Trimming took off 5 bases at V and 0 bases at J, with 8 bases between the two ends. This CDR3 is 14 amino acids long. CDR3 sequence (DNA): TGTGCCAGCAGTCCTCTAGCTAGCAATCAGCCCCAGCATTTT. This translates into CASSPLASNQPQHF.

The chain is built from TRBV15 and TRBJ2-3; TRBD1 matches at 7 bases. The CDR3 sequence is 13 residues long. V was pared by 5 bases and J by 4 bases, with 3 bases of the junction left unmatched. Germline CDR1 and CDR2: LNHNV and YYDKDF (reference sequence). The CDR3 loop reads CATSAQGADTQYF. CDR3 nucleotides: TGTGCCACCAGCGCCCAGGGGGCAGATACGCAGTATTTT.

The J gene is TRBJ1-5, the V gene TRBV28; D is unclear. This CDR3 region has 13 residues. The V end was cut by 3 bases, the J end by 10 bases, with 13 bases between. Germline V gives CDR1 MDHEN, CDR2 SYDVKM. CDR3 residues: CASSLSTRSPQHF. The DNA for the CDR3 is TGTGCCAGCAGTTTGAGCACACGATCTCCCCAGCATTTT.

The chain couples TRBV10-3 to TRBJ2-5; 9 bases are shared with TRBD2. Germline lookup yields CDR1 ENHRY and CDR2 SYGVKD. V was clipped by 5 bases and J by 5 bases; unmatched bases: 21. CDR3 length equals 19 residues. The CDR3 reads CAISRSPAGLASPGETQYF. The CDR3 DNA follows: TGTGCCATCAGTCGTTCGCCCGCCGGACTAGCGAGCCCTGGGGAGACCCAGTACTTC.

The chain has TRBV15 and TRBJ1-5, with TRBD1 matching 7 bases. CDR1 is LNHNV, CDR2 YYDKDF, per germline (reference sequence). V lost 2 bases and J lost 4; bases outside the gene matches: 5. The CDR3 sequence is 15 residues long. CDR3 nucleotides: TGTGCCACCAGCAGACGGGACAGCCCTAATCAGCCCCAGCATTTT. This translates into CATSRRDSPNQPQHF.

This chain links TRBV9 with TRBJ2-5; 7 positions match TRBD2. From germline, CDR1 is SGDLS and CDR2 YYNGEE. V lost 0 bases to trimming and J lost 5 bases; unmatched junction nucleotides: 10. The CDR3 has 16 residues. The DNA of the CDR3 is TGTGCCAGCAGCGTAGCTCCTAGCGGAGGTCGTGAGACCCAGTACTTC. As protein: CASSVAPSGGRETQYF.

The CDR3 coding sequence is TGTGCCATCAGTGTGACAGGGGGCCGAGAGACCCAGTACTTC. Residues: CAISVTGGRETQYF. The chain couples TRBV10-3 to TRBJ2-5; 10 bases are a match to TRBD1. V trimming: 4 bases; J trimming: 4 bases; junction bases outside the gene matches: 3. In germline, CDR1 is ENHRY, CDR2 SYGVKD. The CDR3 totals 14 residues.

The rearrangement joins TRBV28 to TRBJ2-2, with 14 bases matching TRBD2. In germline, CDR1 is MDHEN, CDR2 SYDVKM. V dropped 5 bases and J dropped 2; count of bases not matched to a gene: 13. The length of the CDR3 is 20 residues. Here the CDR3 reads CASSTPLGTSGSHNTGELFF. In DNA, the CDR3 is TGTGCCAGCAGTACCCCACTCGGGACTAGCGGGAGCCATAACACCGGGGAGCTGTTTTTT.

The chain is built from TRBV28 and TRBJ1-5, with D tentatively TRBD1 (5 bases). This CDR3 has 15 residues. Germline CDR1 MDHEN, CDR2 SYDVKM. Trimming left V 10 bases short and J 4 bases short, with 20 bases between. The CDR3 region is CATCRKGSWNQPQHF. The CDR3 DNA is TGTGCCACCTGTCGGAAGGGGTCGTGGAATCAGCCCCAGCATTTT.

The chain links TRBV27 to TRBJ1-4; 10 bases are a match to TRBD1. CDR3 size: 16 residues. V shed 6 bases, J shed 5 bases, and the junction held 9 bases outside the gene matches. Per the germline V gene, CDR1 is MNHEY and CDR2 is SMNVEV (reference sequence). CDR3 residues: CASRALTGGVNEKLFF. CDR3 sequence (DNA): TGTGCCAGCAGGGCCTTGACAGGGGGCGTGAATGAAAAACTGTTTTTT.

The chain recombines TRBV6-6 with TRBJ2-5; 7 bases fit TRBD1. This CDR3 is 14 amino acids long. Germline V lookup: CDR1 MNHNY, CDR2 SVGAGI (reference sequence). Trimming at V came to 5 bases and at J to 2 bases, leaving 5 bases not matched to a gene. In DNA form, the CDR3 reads TGTGCCAGCAGTACGGGACAGTCTCAAGAGACCCAGTACTTC. It yields the protein CASSTGQSQETQYF.

V is TRBV14 and J is TRBJ1-1; 8 bases are a match to TRBD1. The length of the CDR3 is 17 residues. The junction had 6 bases not matched to a gene; V was cut back by 0 bases and J by 0 bases. Germline CDR1 SGHDN, CDR2 FVKESK. In DNA form, the CDR3 reads TGTGCCAGCAGCCAAGATCCCCGACAGGGGTTGAACACTGAAGCTTTCTTT. Amino acid sequence: CASSQDPRQGLNTEAFF.

The chain recombines TRBV5-1 with TRBJ1-6; D gene unclear. In germline, CDR1 is SGHRS, CDR2 YFSETQ. The V gene lost 0 bases and the J gene lost 7 bases, with 8 bases spanning the gap. The CDR3 runs to 14 residues. The CDR3 nucleotides are TGCGCCAGCAGCTTGGGACTCCCCAATTCACCCCTCCACTTT. It encodes CASSLGLPNSPLHF.

This rearrangement joins TRBV7-8 to TRBJ2-7; D tentatively fits TRBD1 or TRBD2 (5 bases each). Germline V CDR1 and CDR2: SGHVS, FQNEAQ. The CDR3 has 15 residues. V was shortened by 0 bases and J by 3 bases, with 12 bases between the two germline ends. The CDR3 region is CASSLAGTPRYEQYF. The CDR3 nucleotides are TGTGCCAGCAGCTTAGCAGGGACGCCCCGCTACGAGCAGTACTTC.

The J gene is TRBJ1-1, the V gene TRBV15; D uncertain. Looked up from germline, CDR1 is LNHNV and CDR2 is YYDKDF (reference sequence). The V and J ends lost 1 base and 1 base respectively, with 7 bases between them. The CDR3 has 14 amino acids. CDR3 DNA sequence: TGTGCCACCAGCAGAGCTTCAAAGAACACTGAAGCTTTCTTT. Translation gives CATSRASKNTEAFF.

In its sample, this clone was seen once. V and J are TRBV28 and TRBJ2-7, with D unresolved. Germline values: CDR1 MDHEN, CDR2 SYDVKM. This CDR3 spans 13 amino acids. V lost 7 bases to trimming and J lost 7 bases, with 17 bases between them. CDR3 sequence: CASTPGPPQEQYF. DNA for the CDR3: TGTGCCAGCACCCCCGGACCACCGCAGGAGCAGTACTTC.

The rearrangement joins TRBV5-1 to TRBJ2-5; perhaps D is TRBD1 or TRBD2 (6 bases each). Germline V gene lookup returns CDR1 SGHRS and CDR2 YFSETQ. This CDR3 contains 17 residues. Trimming shortened V by 1 base and J by 3 bases, and 19 bases separated the two germline ends. For the CDR3, the DNA is TGCGCCAGCAGCTTGTGGGGGGCTGAGGTCCATAAAGAGACCCAGTACTTC. Translation: CASSLWGAEVHKETQYF.

This clone was seen a single time. The rearrangement joins TRBV7-2 to TRBJ2-1; the match to TRBD1 covers 10 bases. Germline CDR1 and CDR2: SGHTA and FQGNSA. This CDR3 spans 15 amino acids. Germline trimming cut 1 base from V and 9 bases from J; bases unmatched to any gene: 6. CDR3 DNA: TGTGCCAGCAGCTTAGGCCGGGACAGGGGCAGTGAGCAGTTCTTC. As protein: CASSLGRDRGSEQFF.

This chain joins TRBV19 and TRBJ1-1; D is uncertain. This CDR3 is built from 13 residues. The germline gives CDR1 LNHDA, CDR2 SQIVND (reference sequence). The ends were cut back, 7 bases at V and 6 bases at J, with 15 bases in the middle. The CDR3: CASTPIGIPEAFF. CDR3 in DNA: TGTGCCAGTACCCCCATAGGGATCCCTGAAGCTTTCTTT. Supplemented by reference TRBV19 and TRBJ1-1, the full variable domain reads DGGITQSPKYLFRKEGQNVTLSCEQNLNHDAMYWYRQDPGQGLRLIYYSQIVNDFQKGDIAEGYSVSREKKESFPLTVTSAQKNPTAFYLCASTPIGIPEAFFGQGTRLTVV.

This chain uses TRBV11-2 with TRBJ2-1; D possibly corresponds to TRBD2 (5 bases). V was shortened by 4 bases and J by 7 bases, with 11 bases between the two germline ends. This CDR3 is built from 13 residues. Germline V gene data show CDR1 as SGHAT and CDR2 as FQNNGV. The CDR3 protein is CASSSNPGNEQFF. CDR3 bases: TGTGCCAGCAGCTCCAATCCGGGGAATGAGCAGTTCTTC.